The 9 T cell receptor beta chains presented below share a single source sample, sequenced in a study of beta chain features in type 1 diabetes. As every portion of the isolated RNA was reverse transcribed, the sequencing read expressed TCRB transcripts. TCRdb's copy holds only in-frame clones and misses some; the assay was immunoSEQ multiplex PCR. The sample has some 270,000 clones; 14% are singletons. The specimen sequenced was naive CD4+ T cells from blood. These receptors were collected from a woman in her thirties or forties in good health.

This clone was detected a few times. CDR3 region: CASSPPSRYDNEQFF. The CDR3 coding sequence is TGTGCCAGCAGCCCCCCCTCTAGGTATGACAATGAGCAGTTCTTC. V is TRBV7-9 and J is TRBJ2-1; D is unclear. The CDR3 covers 15 residues. V shed 5 bases and J shed 5 bases, with 16 bases lying between them. CDR1 and CDR2 (germline): SEHNR, FQNEAQ (reference sequence).

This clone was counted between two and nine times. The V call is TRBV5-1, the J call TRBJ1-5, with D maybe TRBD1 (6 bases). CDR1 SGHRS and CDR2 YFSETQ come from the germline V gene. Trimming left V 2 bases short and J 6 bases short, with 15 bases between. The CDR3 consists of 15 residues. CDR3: CASSFQGSDGQPQHF. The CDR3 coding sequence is TGCGCCAGCAGCTTTCAGGGGTCTGACGGTCAGCCCCAGCATTTT.

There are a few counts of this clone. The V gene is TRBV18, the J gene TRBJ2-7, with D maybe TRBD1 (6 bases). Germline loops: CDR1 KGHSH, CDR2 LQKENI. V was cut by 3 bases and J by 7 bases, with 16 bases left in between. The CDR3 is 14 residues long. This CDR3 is CASSPAGVPREQYF. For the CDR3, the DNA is TGTGCCAGCTCACCGGCAGGGGTTCCTCGGGAGCAGTACTTC.

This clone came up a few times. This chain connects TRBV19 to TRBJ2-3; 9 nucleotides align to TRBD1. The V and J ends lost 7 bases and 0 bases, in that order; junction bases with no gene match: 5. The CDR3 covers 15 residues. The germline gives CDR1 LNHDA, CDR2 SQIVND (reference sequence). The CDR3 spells CASTAGTGSTDTQYF. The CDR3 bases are TGTGCCAGTACCGCCGGGACAGGGAGCACAGATACGCAGTATTTT.

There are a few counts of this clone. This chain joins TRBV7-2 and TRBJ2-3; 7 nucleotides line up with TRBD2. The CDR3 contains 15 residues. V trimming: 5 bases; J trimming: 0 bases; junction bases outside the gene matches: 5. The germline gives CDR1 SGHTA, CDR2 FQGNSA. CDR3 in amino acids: CASSDQTSSTDTQYF. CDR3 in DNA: TGTGCCAGCAGCGACCAGACTAGCAGCACAGATACGCAGTATTTT.

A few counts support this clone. CDR3 in amino acids: CASSLLAGGNNEQFF. CDR3 DNA sequence: TGCGCCAGCAGTTTACTAGCGGGGGGTAACAATGAGCAGTTCTTC. The V and J genes are TRBV4-1 and TRBJ2-1; 12 nucleotides line up with TRBD2. CDR1 and CDR2 (germline): MGHRA, YSYEKL. CDR3 length equals 15 residues. V lost 6 bases, J lost 5 bases, and 5 bases stayed unmatched.

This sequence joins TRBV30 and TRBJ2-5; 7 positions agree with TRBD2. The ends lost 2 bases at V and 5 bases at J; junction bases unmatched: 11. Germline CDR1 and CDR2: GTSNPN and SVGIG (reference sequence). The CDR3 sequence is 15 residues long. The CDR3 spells CAWSFGTNGRETQYF. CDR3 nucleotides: TGTGCCTGGAGTTTCGGGACTAACGGGAGGGAGACCCAGTACTTC.

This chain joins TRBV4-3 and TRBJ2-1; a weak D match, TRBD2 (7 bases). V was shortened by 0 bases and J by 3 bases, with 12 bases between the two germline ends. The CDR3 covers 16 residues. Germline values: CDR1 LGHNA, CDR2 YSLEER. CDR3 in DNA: TGCGCCAGCAGCCAAGATTGGCGGGGGCGCTACAATGAGCAGTTCTTC. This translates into CASSQDWRGRYNEQFF.

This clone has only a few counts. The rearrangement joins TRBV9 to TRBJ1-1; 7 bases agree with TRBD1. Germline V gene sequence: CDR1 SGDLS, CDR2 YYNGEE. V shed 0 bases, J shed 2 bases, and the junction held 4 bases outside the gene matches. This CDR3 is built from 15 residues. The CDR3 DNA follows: TGTGCCAGCAGCGTAGCGGGGACAGCTAACACTGAAGCTTTCTTT. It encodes CASSVAGTANTEAFF.